This TCR beta chain appears in the sequencing data of a study of blood T cell repertoires in COVID-19. Recovered status applied to Cohort 3 donors who had two consecutive negative PCRs. It also applied to those with clearance or with symptom resolution. Profiled with immunoSEQ multiplex PCR; TCRdb holds only in-frame clones, not every one. The sample consists of 300,000 to 350,000 clones, roughly 87% of them appearing once. The V segment lost 5 bases and the J segment 6 bases; nucleotides outside the gene matches: 19. Germline V lookup: CDR1 PRHDT, CDR2 FYEKMQ (reference sequence). The CDR3 covers 20 residues.

Sequencing was done on a sample of PBMCs or T cells enriched from blood (not recorded which). This TCR came from a woman in her 30s who had recovered from COVID-19. The chain is built from TRBV13 and TRBJ2-7; 16 bases align to TRBD2. As DNA, the CDR3 is TGTGCCAGCAGCGAATCACCCGGGACTAGCGGGGGGGCCTCCAGTTCCGAGCAGTACTTC. This gives the protein CASSESPGTSGGASSSEQYF.